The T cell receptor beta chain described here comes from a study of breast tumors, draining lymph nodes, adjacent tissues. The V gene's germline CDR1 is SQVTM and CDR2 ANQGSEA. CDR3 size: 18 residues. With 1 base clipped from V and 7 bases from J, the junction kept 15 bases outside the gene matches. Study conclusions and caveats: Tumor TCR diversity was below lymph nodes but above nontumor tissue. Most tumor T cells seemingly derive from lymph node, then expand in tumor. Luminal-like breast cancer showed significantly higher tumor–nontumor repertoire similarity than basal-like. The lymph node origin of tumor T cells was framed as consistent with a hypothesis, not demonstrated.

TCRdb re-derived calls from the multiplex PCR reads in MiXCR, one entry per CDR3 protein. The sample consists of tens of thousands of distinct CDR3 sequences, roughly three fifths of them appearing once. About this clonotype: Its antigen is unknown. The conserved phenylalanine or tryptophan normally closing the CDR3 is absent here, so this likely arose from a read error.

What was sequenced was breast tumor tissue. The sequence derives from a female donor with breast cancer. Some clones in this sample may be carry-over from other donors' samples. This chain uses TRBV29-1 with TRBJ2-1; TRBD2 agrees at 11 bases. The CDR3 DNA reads TGCAGCGTTGAAGCCGGACTAGCGGGCTCCCTTTTGGGAAATGAGCAGTTCCTC. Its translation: CSVEAGLAGSLLGNEQFL.